This is a list of T cell receptor beta chains from one sample in a study of PD-1 blockade in classical Hodgkin lymphoma. Some clones are missing from TCRdb's copy, which holds only in-frame ones; the method was immunoSEQ multiplex PCR. The table records around 53,000 clones, around 74% of them present only once. This material consisted of peripheral blood mononuclear cells (PBMCs), taken before the fourth cycle of nivolumab. The receptors come from a human donor with classical Hodgkin lymphoma. Both conserved end residues are part of each CDR3. A D gene is named only where the DNA matches it firmly. Only part of the rows carry a size: once, few, many, or a class if the clone is expanded.

j_call clone_size d_call v_call cdr3_nt cdr3_aa
TRBJ2-6 once - TRBV15 TGTGCCACCAGCAGAGATCAGGGTTTCTCTGGGGCCAACGTCCTGACTTTC CATSRDQGFSGANVLTF
TRBJ2-3 once - TRBV5-6 TGTGCCAGCAGCTTAGGGGCACACACAGATACGCAGTATTTT CASSLGAHTDTQYF
TRBJ1-2 - - TRBV11-2 TGTGCCAGCAGTTTCCCCGGTATTGGTAGGGTCGGCTACACCTTC CASSFPGIGRVGYTF
TRBJ2-5 - - TRBV11-3 TGTGCCAGCAGCGACACCAGGGACGGGGGAGAGACCCAGTACTTC CASSDTRDGGETQYF
TRBJ2-1 once - TRBV7-9 TGTGCCAGCAGCTTAAGGCAGACTAGTGAGCAGTTCTTC CASSLRQTSEQFF
TRBJ2-1 - - TRBV9 TGTGCCAGCAGCCCCACAACTATGATCGATGAGCAGTTCTTC CASSPTTMIDEQFF
TRBJ2-3 - - TRBV5-4 TGTGCCAGCAGCCGCAACAGGGTAGCAGATACGCAGTATTTT CASSRNRVADTQYF
TRBJ2-5 - TRBD2 TRBV2 TGTGCCAGCAGTGACAACGGACTAGCGGTTCGGGTAGAGACCCAGTACTTC CASSDNGLAVRVETQYF
TRBJ1-5 - - TRBV11-2 TGTGCCAGCAGCCCAAGACATAGCAATCAGCCCCAGCATTTT CASSPRHSNQPQHF
TRBJ2-1 once - TRBV27 TGTGCCAGCAGTTTATTGGCGGATCTATACAATGAGCAGTTCTTC CASSLLADLYNEQFF